This entry lists 31 T cell receptor beta chains sequenced from one sample in a study of cytomegalovirus exposure and HLA in healthy donors. The PCR had 60 Vbeta and 13 Jbeta primers. Generated by immunoSEQ multiplex PCR, the TCRdb table keeps only in-frame clones and is missing some. The sample shows tens of thousands of clones, under 85% of them seen only once. The sequenced sample consisted of PBMCs. Source of these receptors: a male donor in good health and CMV-seronegative.

Comments on this clone: In the same sample, other DNA sequences code for this CDR3. The chain has TRBV28 and TRBJ2-1; 7 bases match TRBD2. The CDR3 totals 20 residues. V lost 8 bases to trimming and J lost 0 bases; unmatched junction nucleotides: 22. Germline values: CDR1 MDHEN, CDR2 SYDVKM. The CDR3 reads CASYTPGLVATRSSYNEQFF. The CDR3 nucleotides read TGTGCCAGCTACACACCAGGACTAGTTGCTACCCGGAGCTCCTACAATGAGCAGTTCTTC.

The J gene is TRBJ2-2, the V gene TRBV18; possible D gene TRBD1, 6 bases. The ends were cut back, 1 base at V and 1 base at J, with 10 bases in the middle. CDR3 length: 16 residues. Per the germline V gene, CDR1 is KGHSH and CDR2 is LQKENI. The CDR3 loop reads CASSPLLDRNTGELFF. Written as DNA, the CDR3 is TGTGCCAGCTCACCACTGTTGGACAGGAACACCGGGGAGCTGTTTTTT.

This clone rates as medium-sized. The chain recombines TRBV6-5 with TRBJ2-7; 11 bases match TRBD1. V lost 1 base and J lost 5; bases outside the gene matches: 4. CDR1 and CDR2 (germline): MNHEY, SVGAGI. The CDR3 covers 15 residues. Here the CDR3 reads CASSYWTGGGNEQYF. Here the CDR3 DNA reads TGTGCCAGCAGTTACTGGACAGGGGGCGGCAACGAGCAGTACTTC.

The table lists this clone with a few counts. V is TRBV5-1 and J is TRBJ1-1; 7 bases are shared with TRBD1. The ends lost 4 bases at V and 7 bases at J; junction bases unmatched: 16. The length of the CDR3 is 16 residues. Per the germline V gene, CDR1 is SGHRS and CDR2 is YFSETQ. The CDR3 nucleotides are TGCGCCAGCAGCAACCGGGACAGCCAGTTTCGGGGTGAAGCTTTCTTT. Translated, it gives CASSNRDSQFRGEAFF.

This clone came up once. The chain carries TRBV6-5 and TRBJ2-7, with TRBD1 matching over 8 bases. Germline CDR1 reads MNHEY; CDR2 reads SVGAGI. CDR3 length: 15 residues. V dropped 6 bases and J dropped 2; count of bases not matched to a gene: 9. CDR3 nucleotides: TGTGCCAGCAGCTTCCGGGACAGGCCAACCTACGAGCAGTACTTC. Translating it yields CASSFRDRPTYEQYF.

V is TRBV5-8 and J is TRBJ2-2; 10 positions match TRBD1. V was clipped by 4 bases and J by 4 bases; unmatched bases: 13. This CDR3 has 18 amino acids. CDR1 is SGHTS and CDR2 is YDEGEE in the germline V gene. The CDR3 region has the DNA TGTGCCAGCAGCCCTAACCCGGGACAGGGGAGATTCACCGGGGAGCTGTTTTTT. It is translated as CASSPNPGQGRFTGELFF.

A note on this clone: Germline is not matched at one junction end, which may reflect a read error. The chain couples TRBV7-9 to TRBJ1-2, with a weak D call TRBD1 (6 bases). Germline lookup yields CDR1 SEHNR and CDR2 FQNEAQ (reference sequence). This CDR3 spans 14 amino acids. This CDR3 reads CSSSFDRWNYGYTF. CDR3 sequence (DNA): TGTTCCAGCAGCTTCGACAGGTGGAACTATGGCTACACCTTC.

The chain joins TRBV6-6 to TRBJ1-2; D perhaps matches TRBD1 (5 bases). The CDR3 length is 16 residues. Trimming cost V 6 bases and J 4 bases, with 21 bases left between them. Germline CDR1 and CDR2: MNHNY and SVGAGI (reference sequence). CDR3 sequence: CASRPRGGPGGYGYTF. The CDR3 bases are TGTGCCAGCAGACCCCGCGGGGGTCCGGGCGGCTATGGCTACACCTTC.

The chain links TRBV10-2 to TRBJ1-1; perhaps TRBD1 as D (5 bases). V lost 0 bases and J 1 base, leaving 9 bases between the germline ends. CDR3 length equals 15 residues. CDR1 is WSHSY, CDR2 SAAADI, per germline. CDR3 loop: CASSESQGRNTEAFF. The DNA for the CDR3 is TGCGCCAGCAGTGAGTCCCAGGGCCGGAACACTGAAGCTTTCTTT.

This sequence joins TRBV11-2 and TRBJ2-5; D is undetermined. The CDR3 runs to 13 residues. Germline loops: CDR1 SGHAT, CDR2 FQNNGV. Trimming cost V 2 bases and J 4 bases, with 8 bases left between them. As DNA, the CDR3 is TGTGCCAGCAGCTTAATTCTTCGAGAGACCCAGTACTTC. This encodes CASSLILRETQYF. The whole variable domain, remainder taken from reference TRBV11-2 and TRBJ2-5, is EAGVAQSPRYKIIEKRQSVAFWCNPISGHATLYWYQQILGQGPKLLIQFQNNGVVDDSQLPKDRFSAERLKGVDSTLKIQPAKLEDSAVYLCASSLILRETQYFGPGTRLLVL.

The CDR3 DNA is TGTGCCAGCAGTTACAACAGGGGTTTTCCTGGAAACACCATATATTTT. As protein: CASSYNRGFPGNTIYF. The gene calls are TRBV6-5 and TRBJ1-3; TRBD1 agrees at 7 bases. CDR1 is MNHEY and CDR2 is SVGAGI in the germline V gene. The V gene end was trimmed by 2 bases and the J gene end by 2 bases; junction bases not matched to a gene: 6. This CDR3 spans 16 amino acids.

The chain recombines TRBV28 with TRBJ2-2, with TRBD2 as a possible D gene (6 bases). The CDR3 is 15 amino acids. Germline-derived CDR1 and CDR2 are MDHEN and SYDVKM. Trimming removed 7 bases from V and 2 bases from J, with 14 bases in between. CDR3 region: CASIWGGKNTGELFF. CDR3 bases: TGTGCCAGCATCTGGGGCGGGAAAAACACCGGGGAGCTGTTTTTT.

The chain has TRBV7-3 and TRBJ1-2, with D uncertain. V lost 4 bases, J lost 4 bases, and 4 bases lay in between. CDR3 length: 11 residues. Germline V lookup: CDR1 SGHTA, CDR2 FQGTGA. CDR3 sequence (DNA): TGTGCCAGCAGCTCAGGCTATGGCTACACCTTC. It yields the protein CASSSGYGYTF.

V usage is TRBV5-6 and J usage is TRBJ1-2; 8 nucleotides line up with TRBD1. The J segment lost 6 bases and the V segment lost 3 bases, leaving 7 bases of the junction unmatched. Germline CDR1 and CDR2: SGHDT and YYEEEE. The CDR3 runs to 14 residues. The CDR3 DNA reads TGTGCCAGCAGCTACGACAGGGGAGAAGATGGCTACACCTTC. Translation gives CASSYDRGEDGYTF. The full variable domain, its missing parts supplied by reference TRBV5-6 and TRBJ1-2, is DAGVTQSPTHLIKTRGQQVTLRCSPKSGHDTVSWYQQALGQGPQFIFQYYEEEERQRGNFPDRFSGHQFPNYSSELNVNALLLGDSALYLCASSYDRGEDGYTFGSGTRLTVV.

The V gene is TRBV9, the J gene TRBJ1-2, with a weak D call TRBD1 (6 bases). Germline V gives CDR1 SGDLS, CDR2 YYNGEE. The CDR3 has 12 residues. V was clipped by 4 bases and J by 5 bases, with 9 bases between them. The CDR3 sequence is CASSYGQYGYTF. The CDR3 DNA reads TGTGCCAGCAGCTACGGACAGTATGGCTACACCTTC.

The chain recombines TRBV29-1 with TRBJ2-2; 7 bases are shared with TRBD1. The V gene end was trimmed by 4 bases and the J gene end by 1 base; junction bases not matched to a gene: 3. There are 14 residues in the CDR3. Germline V CDR1 and CDR2: SQVTM, ANQGSEA. The CDR3 here is CSVGDSLNTGELFF. CDR3 nucleotides: TGCAGCGTTGGGGACAGTCTGAACACCGGGGAGCTGTTTTTT.

The chain combines TRBV11-3 with TRBJ2-3, with D possibly matching TRBD2 (5 bases). Trimming left V 2 bases short and J 0 bases short, with 9 bases between. There are 15 residues in the CDR3. The germline gives CDR1 SGHNT, CDR2 YENEEA. The CDR3 nucleotides are TGTGCCAGCAGCTTAACCGGCGGGAGCACAGATACGCAGTATTTT. Its protein product is CASSLTGGSTDTQYF.

The rearrangement links TRBV7-2 to TRBJ1-2, with unresolved D. Per germline, CDR1 SGHTA and CDR2 FQGNSA. CDR3 size: 14 residues. V shed 2 bases and J shed 0 bases, with 7 bases lying between them. CDR3 nucleotide sequence: TGTGCCAGCAGCTTATCCGGGACTAACTATGGCTACACCTTC. Encoded protein: CASSLSGTNYGYTF.

CDR3 in amino acids: CASSYAETGTYEQYF. The CDR3 DNA reads TGTGCCAGCAGTTACGCCGAGACAGGCACCTACGAGCAGTACTTC. This chain links TRBV6-5 with TRBJ2-7, with a possible D match to TRBD1 (6 bases). The CDR3 covers 15 residues. The germline gives CDR1 MNHEY, CDR2 SVGAGI. Trimming took off 2 bases at V and 2 bases at J, with 13 bases between the two ends.

V usage is TRBV27 and J usage is TRBJ1-5; 10 bases agree with TRBD1. V gave up 3 bases and J gave up 4 bases; unmatched junction bases: 3. The germline gives CDR1 MNHEY, CDR2 SMNVEV (reference sequence). This CDR3 contains 15 residues. The CDR3, as DNA: TGTGCCAGCAGTTTGGGGACAGGGGCTAATCAGCCCCAGCATTTT. Amino acid sequence: CASSLGTGANQPQHF.

This clone was seen once. This chain uses TRBV7-2 with TRBJ2-1; 7 positions match TRBD1. J gave up 2 bases and V 4 bases, and 8 bases lay outside the gene matches. The CDR3 runs to 16 residues. The germline V gene has CDR1 SGHTA and CDR2 FQGNSA. The CDR3 DNA is TGTGCCAGCAGCTCCGCTCTCAGGGGGACCTACAATGAGCAGTTCTTC. Its translation: CASSSALRGTYNEQFF. The variable domain in full, with the rest retrieved from reference TRBV7-2 and TRBJ2-1, is GAGVSQSPSNKVTEKGKDVELRCDPISGHTALYWYRQSLGQGLEFLIYFQGNSAPDKSGLPSDRFSAERTGGSVSTLTIQRTQQEDSAVYLCASSSALRGTYNEQFFGPGTRLTVL.

The genes are TRBV30 and TRBJ1-6, with D unclear. The CDR3 has 13 residues. Germline loops: CDR1 GTSNPN, CDR2 SVGIG (reference sequence). The V end lost 2 bases, the J end lost 4 bases, and 6 bases lay between the germline ends. DNA of the CDR3: TGTGCCTGGAGTTTAGATTATAATTCACCCCTCCACTTT. It codes for CAWSLDYNSPLHF.

The count of this clone is one. J is TRBJ1-5 and V is TRBV28; D call uncertain. The CDR3 has 11 residues. Germline CDR1 is MDHEN and CDR2 is SYDVKM. V lost 7 bases to trimming and J lost 11 bases, with 12 bases between them. DNA of the CDR3: TGTGCCAGCACCGAGAGGCTGGCCCAGCATTTT. Translating it yields CASTERLAQHF. Combining the CDR3 with reference TRBV28 and TRBJ1-5 gives the whole variable domain DVKVTQSSRYLVKRTGEKVFLECVQDMDHENMFWYRQDPGLGLRLIYFSYDVKMKEKGDIPEGYSVSREKKERFSLILESASTNQTSMYLCASTERLAQHFGDGTRLSIL.

This rearrangement joins TRBV5-1 to TRBJ2-1, with 7 bases lining up with TRBD1. CDR3 length: 15 amino acids. Germline values: CDR1 SGHRS, CDR2 YFSETQ. V was clipped by 4 bases and J by 4 bases; unmatched bases: 8. The CDR3 bases are TGCGCCAGCAGCCGAACAGGGGAAGGTTACAATGAGCAGTTCTTC. This codes for CASSRTGEGYNEQFF.

V usage is TRBV7-8 and J usage is TRBJ2-7, with a tentative D call TRBD2 (6 bases). The CDR3 is 13 amino acids. The germline V and J ends were trimmed by 6 bases and 3 bases, with 12 bases remaining between them. Germline CDR1 and CDR2: SGHVS and FQNEAQ. The CDR3 nucleotides are TGTGCCAGCAGAGGCGGAGGGGTCTACGAGCAGTACTTC. Translation: CASRGGGVYEQYF.

The rearrangement joins TRBV10-3 to TRBJ1-1, with TRBD1 identical over 12 bases. This CDR3 region has 18 residues. Unmatched junction bases numbered 15, after V lost 6 bases and J lost 4 bases. Germline assignment: CDR1 ENHRY and CDR2 SYGVKD. CDR3 sequence: CAISLTGTGGAGSTEAFF. The CDR3 bases are TGTGCCATCAGCCTTACCGGGACAGGGGGCGCGGGGAGCACTGAAGCTTTCTTT.

Only one count was recorded for this clone. V and J are TRBV4-3 and TRBJ2-7; 7 bases line up with TRBD1. The V and J ends lost 3 bases and 0 bases, in that order; junction bases with no gene match: 11. The CDR3 extends over 17 amino acids. In germline, CDR1 is LGHNA, CDR2 YSLEER. The CDR3 reads CASSQGIGQELSYEQYF. CDR3 bases: TGCGCCAGCAGCCAGGGAATCGGACAGGAGCTCTCCTACGAGCAGTACTTC.

About this clone: Germline is not matched at one junction end, which may reflect a read error. The V gene is TRBV7-9, the J gene TRBJ1-5; D is possibly TRBD1 (6 bases). Germline CDR1 is SEHNR and CDR2 is FQNEAQ (reference sequence). The CDR3 runs 17 residues. The CDR3 region has the DNA TGTTCCAGCAGCTTAACACCTACAGGGTATAGCAATCAGCCCCAGCATTTT. This translates into CSSSLTPTGYSNQPQHF.

This clone turned up a few times. V gene TRBV11-3 combines with J gene TRBJ2-3, with TRBD2 matching 8 bases. Per germline, CDR1 SGHNT and CDR2 YENEEA. The CDR3 loop spans 15 amino acids. Trimming cost V 5 bases and J 2 bases; bases outside gene matches: 6. Here the CDR3 DNA reads TGTGCCAGCAGCGATACTAGCGGAGCCACAGATACGCAGTATTTT. The encoded protein is CASSDTSGATDTQYF.

This chain connects TRBV28 to TRBJ1-1, with D perhaps TRBD1 (5 bases). Trimming took off 5 bases at V and 4 bases at J, with 14 bases between the two ends. In germline, CDR1 is MDHEN, CDR2 SYDVKM. The CDR3 runs 14 residues. The CDR3 region has the DNA TGTGCCAGCAGTCCAACGGGGGGTGGCACTGAAGCTTTCTTT. Its translation is CASSPTGGGTEAFF.

V usage is TRBV5-4 and J usage is TRBJ2-7; 12 nucleotides match TRBD2. This CDR3 comprises 15 residues. Trimming cost V 3 bases and J 2 bases; bases outside gene matches: 3. Germline V gives CDR1 SGHNT, CDR2 YYREEE (reference sequence). CDR3 DNA sequence: TGTGCCAGCAGCTCCCTAGCGGGAGGGCCCTACGAGCAGTACTTC. Translating it yields CASSSLAGGPYEQYF. Using reference TRBV5-4 and TRBJ2-7 for the parts outside the CDR3, the full variable domain is ETGVTQSPTHLIKTRGQQVTLRCSSQSGHNTVSWYQQALGQGPQFIFQYYREEENGRGNFPPRFSGLQFPNYSSELNVNALELDDSALYLCASSSLAGGPYEQYFGPGTRLTVT.